This T cell receptor (beta chain) emerged from a study of CD8 T cells in Susac syndrome. TCR beta from blood CD8+ and CD4+ T cells was sequenced. It was negative isolation that provided the CD8+ and CD4+ T cells, whereas TEMRA cells were enriched by FACS. V was pared by 2 bases and J by 7 bases, with 12 bases between. The germline V gene encodes CDR1 MGHRA and CDR2 YSYEKL. The CDR3 is 14 residues long. An input of about 0.5 to 1 ug of RNA was subjected to reverse transcription using random hexamers. Amplification of TCR beta CDR3 across 54 Vbeta and 13 Jbeta was performed with immunoSEQ multiplex PCR. TCRdb itself ran the immunoSEQ multiplex PCR reads through MiXCR, one entry per CDR3 protein. This table holds 250,000 to 300,000 distinct CDR3 sequences, around 84% found once.

The J gene is TRBJ1-5, the V gene TRBV4-1; tentative D call: TRBD1 (5 bases). What was sequenced was CD8+ T cells from PBMCs. The source of this sequence is a human donor with multiple sclerosis. The CDR3 nucleotides are TGCGCCAGCAGCCAAAAACTAGGGGTCCAGCCCCAGCATTTT. It yields the protein CASSQKLGVQPQHF.